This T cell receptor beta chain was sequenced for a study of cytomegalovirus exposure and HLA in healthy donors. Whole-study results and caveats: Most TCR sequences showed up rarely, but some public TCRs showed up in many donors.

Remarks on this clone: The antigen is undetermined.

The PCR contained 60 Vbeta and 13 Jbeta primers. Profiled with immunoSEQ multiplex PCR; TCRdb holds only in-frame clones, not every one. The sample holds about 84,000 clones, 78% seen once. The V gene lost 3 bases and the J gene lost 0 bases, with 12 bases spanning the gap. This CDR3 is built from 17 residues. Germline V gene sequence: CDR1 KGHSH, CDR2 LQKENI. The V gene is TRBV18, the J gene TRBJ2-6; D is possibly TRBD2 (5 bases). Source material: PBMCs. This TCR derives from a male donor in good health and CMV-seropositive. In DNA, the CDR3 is TGTGCCAGCTCACCCGAGGGTATTCTCTCTGGGGCCAACGTCCTGACTTTC. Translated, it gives CASSPEGILSGANVLTF.